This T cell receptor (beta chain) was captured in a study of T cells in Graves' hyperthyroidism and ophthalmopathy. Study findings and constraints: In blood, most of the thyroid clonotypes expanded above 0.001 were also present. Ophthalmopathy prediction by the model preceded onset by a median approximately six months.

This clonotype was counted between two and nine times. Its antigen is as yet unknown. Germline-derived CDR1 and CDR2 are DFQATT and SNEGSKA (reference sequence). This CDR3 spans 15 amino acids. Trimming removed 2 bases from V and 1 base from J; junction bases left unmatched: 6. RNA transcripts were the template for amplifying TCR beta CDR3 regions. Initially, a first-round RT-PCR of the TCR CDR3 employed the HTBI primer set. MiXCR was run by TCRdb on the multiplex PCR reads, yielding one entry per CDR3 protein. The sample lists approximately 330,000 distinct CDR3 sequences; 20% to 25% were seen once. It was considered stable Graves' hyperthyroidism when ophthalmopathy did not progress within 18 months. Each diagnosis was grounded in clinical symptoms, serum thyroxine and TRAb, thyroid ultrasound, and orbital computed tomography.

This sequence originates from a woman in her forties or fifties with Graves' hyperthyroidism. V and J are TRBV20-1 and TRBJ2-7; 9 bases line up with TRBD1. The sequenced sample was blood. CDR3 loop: CSARSTGQGSYEQYF. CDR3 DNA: TGCAGTGCTAGATCTACGGGACAGGGTTCCTACGAGCAGTACTTC.